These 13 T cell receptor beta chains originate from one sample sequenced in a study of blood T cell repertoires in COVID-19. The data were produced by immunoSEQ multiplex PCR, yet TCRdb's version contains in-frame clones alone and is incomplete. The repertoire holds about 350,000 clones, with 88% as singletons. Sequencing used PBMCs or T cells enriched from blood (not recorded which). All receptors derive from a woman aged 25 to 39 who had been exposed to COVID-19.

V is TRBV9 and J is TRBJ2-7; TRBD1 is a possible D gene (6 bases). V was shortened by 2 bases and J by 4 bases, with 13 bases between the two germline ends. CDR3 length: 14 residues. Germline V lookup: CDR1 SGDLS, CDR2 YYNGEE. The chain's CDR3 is CASSVSWTVYEQYF. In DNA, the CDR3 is TGTGCCAGCAGCGTCTCCTGGACAGTTTACGAGCAGTACTTC.

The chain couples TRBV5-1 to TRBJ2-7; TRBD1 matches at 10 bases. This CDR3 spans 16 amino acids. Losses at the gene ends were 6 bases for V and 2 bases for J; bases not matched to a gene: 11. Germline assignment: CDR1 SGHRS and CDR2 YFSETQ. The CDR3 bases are TGCGCCAGCACCCTGGGGGGCGGGACAGGGGCCTACGAGCAGTACTTC. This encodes CASTLGGGTGAYEQYF.

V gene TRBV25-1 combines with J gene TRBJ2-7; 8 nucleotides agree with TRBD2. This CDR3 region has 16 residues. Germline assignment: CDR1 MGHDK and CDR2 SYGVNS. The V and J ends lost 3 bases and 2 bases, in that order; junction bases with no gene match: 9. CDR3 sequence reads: CASSDLSGGSTYEQYF. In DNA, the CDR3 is TGTGCCAGCAGTGACCTGAGCGGGGGATCGACCTACGAGCAGTACTTC.

The DNA of the CDR3 is TGCAGCGTTGTGGGGACTACATCCTACGAGCAGTACTTC. It is translated as CSVVGTTSYEQYF. V is TRBV29-1 and J is TRBJ2-7; 7 nucleotides agree with TRBD2. V dropped 4 bases and J dropped 1; count of bases not matched to a gene: 4. This CDR3 region has 13 residues. Germline V lookup: CDR1 SQVTM, CDR2 ANQGSEA.

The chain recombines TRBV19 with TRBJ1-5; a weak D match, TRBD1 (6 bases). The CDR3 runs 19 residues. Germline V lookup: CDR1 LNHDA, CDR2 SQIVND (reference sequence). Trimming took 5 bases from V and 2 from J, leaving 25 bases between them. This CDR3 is CASSPLAGRGGEGNQPQHF. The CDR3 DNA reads TGTGCCAGTAGTCCCCTCGCGGGGAGGGGGGGAGAGGGCAATCAGCCCCAGCATTTT.

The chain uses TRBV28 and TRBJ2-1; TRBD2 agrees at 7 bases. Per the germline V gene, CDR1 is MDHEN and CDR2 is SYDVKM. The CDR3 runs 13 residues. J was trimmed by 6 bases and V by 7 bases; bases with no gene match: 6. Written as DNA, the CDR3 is TGTGCCAGCACCACTACTAGCGTCAATGAGCAGTTCTTC. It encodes CASTTTSVNEQFF.

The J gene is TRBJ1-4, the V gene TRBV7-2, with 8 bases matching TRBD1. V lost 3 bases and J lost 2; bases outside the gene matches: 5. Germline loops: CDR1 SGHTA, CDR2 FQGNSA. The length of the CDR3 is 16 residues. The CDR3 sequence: CASSFSQGATNEKLFF. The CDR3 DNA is TGTGCCAGCAGCTTCTCCCAGGGGGCTACTAATGAAAAACTGTTTTTT.

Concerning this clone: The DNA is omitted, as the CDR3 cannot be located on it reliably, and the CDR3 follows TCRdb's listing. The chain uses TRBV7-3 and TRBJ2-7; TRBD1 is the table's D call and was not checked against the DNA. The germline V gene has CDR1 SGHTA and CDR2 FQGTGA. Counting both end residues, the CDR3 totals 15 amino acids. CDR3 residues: CASSLTVGQGTQLYF.

In nucleotides, the CDR3 is TGTGCCTCAAAGTCCGGGGGGGCCTCCACAGATACGCAGTATTTT. As protein: CASKSGGASTDTQYF. The genes are TRBV9 and TRBJ2-3; TRBD2 matches at 8 bases. The germline gives CDR1 SGDLS, CDR2 YYNGEE. This CDR3 is built from 15 residues. Germline trimming cut 10 bases from V and 2 bases from J; bases unmatched to any gene: 12.

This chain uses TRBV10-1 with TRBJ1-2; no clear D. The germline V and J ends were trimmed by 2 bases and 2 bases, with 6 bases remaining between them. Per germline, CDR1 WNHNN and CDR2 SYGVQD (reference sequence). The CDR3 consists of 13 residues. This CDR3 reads CASSEARNYGYTF. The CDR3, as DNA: TGCGCCAGCAGTGAGGCCAGGAACTATGGCTACACCTTC.

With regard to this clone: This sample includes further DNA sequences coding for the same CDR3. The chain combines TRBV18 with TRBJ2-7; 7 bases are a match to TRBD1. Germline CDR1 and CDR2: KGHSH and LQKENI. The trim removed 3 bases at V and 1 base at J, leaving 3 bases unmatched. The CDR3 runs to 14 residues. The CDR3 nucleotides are TGTGCCAGCTCACCCCGGGACAGTTCCTACGAGCAGTACTTC. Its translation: CASSPRDSSYEQYF.

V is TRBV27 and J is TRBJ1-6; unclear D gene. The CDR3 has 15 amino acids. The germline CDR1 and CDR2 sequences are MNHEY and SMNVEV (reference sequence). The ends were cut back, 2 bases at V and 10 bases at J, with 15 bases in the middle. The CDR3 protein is CASSLEVDTGSPLHF. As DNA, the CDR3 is TGTGCCAGCAGTTTAGAGGTCGATACTGGGTCACCCCTCCACTTT.

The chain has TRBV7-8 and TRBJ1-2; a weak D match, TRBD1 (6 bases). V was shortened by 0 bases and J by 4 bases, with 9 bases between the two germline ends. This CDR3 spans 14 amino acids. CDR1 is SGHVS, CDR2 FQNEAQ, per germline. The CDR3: CASSLALDSYGYTF. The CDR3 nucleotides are TGTGCCAGCAGCTTAGCTCTGGACAGCTATGGCTACACCTTC.